This paragraph covers one T cell receptor (beta chain) sequence. Its antigen is currently not known. No qualities accompany the bases; no much larger clone lies one base away. Stable hyperthyroidism was defined as no progression to ophthalmopathy within 18 months of follow-up. Hyperthyroidism patients were newly diagnosed, with disease duration under 2 months, and aged 18 to 65 years. Patients were excluded if they had other autoimmune diseases, uncontrolled infections, pregnancy or lactation. Diagnosis relied on clinical symptoms, serum thyroxine, TRAb, thyroid ultrasound and orbital computed tomography. Using Ficoll-Paque density gradient centrifugation, PBMCs were isolated from 8.5 to 10 ml of fresh peripheral blood. Total RNA was extracted with Trizol reagent and quality-checked on an Agilent 2100 Bioanalyzer. The junction shows trimming of 5 bases on V and 4 bases on J, and the gene matches do not reach 12 bases of it. The CDR3 contains 16 residues, cysteine and phenylalanine counted. The kept DNA is CDR3 alone, 48 bases in frame from the first base. As encoded in the germline V gene, CDR1 is SGHAT while CDR2 is FQNNGV.

TCR beta CDR3 regions were amplified from RNA transcripts for repertoire sequencing. A first-round RT-PCR used HTBI primers with the Qiagen OneStep RT-PCR kit, followed by a second-round multiplex PCR, size selection and purification. Sequencing of the libraries was carried out on an Illumina HiSeq2000 in paired-end mode with 100 bp reads. For the original study's pipeline: SOAPnuke was used to process the reads, removing any read that contained adapters or uncalled bases, had a mean Phred below 15, or lacked an exact match to the constant primer or identifier. High-quality paired reads were merged with COPE v1.2.5. Unique nucleotide sequences were defined as clonotypes and aligned to IMGT TRB V, D and J references using MiTCR v1.1. Only V-J combinations with frequency above 0.0001 were analysed, covering approximately 99% of repertoires. For each V-J combination, a TCR clonal expansion and chaos score was defined as the ratio of F50 clonal expansion to chaos observed in the TCRdist matrix. Welch's t-statistics and random forest were used to reduce features to about a dozen V-J combinations, which were fed into a naive Bayes classifier. The Morisita-Horn index was used to measure how similar the thyroid and blood repertoires were. TCRdb took the public reads, trimmed them with fastp at Q25, ran MiXCR for clone calling and kept in-frame beta chains. Rows matching on CDR3 protein sequence are summarized as one entry with the most common DNA and genes. TCRdb assigned the V and J calls; the authors' analysis was not used. Across this sample there are approximately 380,000 distinct CDR3 sequences, with roughly 21% seen only once. The ten biggest clones cover roughly 3.2% of the sample.

This entry is derived from a study of Graves' ophthalmopathy and Graves' hyperthyroidism (dated by TCRdb to 2016 to 2019). Study-wide context: Peripheral blood samples were taken at the time of initial diagnosis, before any treatment was given. An independent validation cohort was composed of 18 hyperthyroidism patients and around 15 patients who later progressed from hyperthyroidism to ophthalmopathy. Following sample collection, hyperthyroidism patients were given methimazole at a starting dose of 30 mg daily, and ophthalmopathy patients were given high-dose intravenous methylprednisolone. The roughly 94 discovery patients were randomly divided into training and test sets at a 7:3 ratio. In about six hyperthyroidism patients, T-cell repertoires of thyroid tissue and blood were compared. To explore V-J signatures distinguishing ophthalmopathy from hyperthyroidism, a discovery set of about a hundred patients (roughly 45 ophthalmopathy, over 55 stable hyperthyroidism) was enrolled. The study used TCR beta repertoire signatures to distinguish Graves' ophthalmopathy from Graves' hyperthyroidism and to predict progression to ophthalmopathy. In total, 135 blood samples were TCR-sequenced: around 42 ophthalmopathy, around 75 hyperthyroidism and roughly 17 hyperthyroidism-to-ophthalmopathy patients.

The investigation overall reported the following: Most of the expanded thyroid clonotypes with a frequency above 0.001 were also detected in blood, and it was suggested that the thyroid immune response may be reflected by blood repertoires. In validation, the model predicted ophthalmopathy progression with 70.59% sensitivity and roughly 72% specificity; some 13 predicted patients were CT-confirmed with GO in a median of 6.5 months. Sample size was not predetermined statistically, and investigators were not blinded to group allocation. The 13-signature model separated ophthalmopathy from stable hyperthyroidism with approximately 88% sensitivity and approximately 83% specificity in cross-validation, and 80%/75% in the test set.

The chain employs TRBV11-2 and TRBJ1-1, with 8 bases matching TRBD1. Sample: peripheral blood. This TCR derives from a woman younger than 30 with stable Graves' hyperthyroidism. Donor details come from another sample of the same person, matched by shared clones. The CDR3 here reads CASSPRTGIMLTEAFF. The sequenced DNA: TGTGCCAGCAGCCCCCGGACAGGGATAATGCTCACTGAAGCTTTCTTT. Supplemented by the reference TRBV11-2 and TRBJ1-1 proteins around the CDR3, the complete variable domain is EAGVAQSPRYKIIEKRQSVAFWCNPISGHATLYWYQQILGQGPKLLIQFQNNGVVDDSQLPKDRFSAERLKGVDSTLKIQPAKLEDSAVYLCASSPRTGIMLTEAFFGQGTRLTVV.